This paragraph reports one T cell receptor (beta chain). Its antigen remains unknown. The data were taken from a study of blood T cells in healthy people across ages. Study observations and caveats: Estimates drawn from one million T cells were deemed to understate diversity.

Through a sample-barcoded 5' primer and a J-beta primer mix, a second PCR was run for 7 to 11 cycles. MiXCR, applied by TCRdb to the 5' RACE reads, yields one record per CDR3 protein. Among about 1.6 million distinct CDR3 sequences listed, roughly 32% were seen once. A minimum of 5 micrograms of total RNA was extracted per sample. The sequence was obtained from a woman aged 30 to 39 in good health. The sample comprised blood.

The CDR3 protein is CASSLSQGAAKQYF. CDR3 sequence (DNA): TGCGCCAGCAGCCTGTCACAGGGGGCGGCTAAGCAGTACTTC. This chain joins TRBV5-1 and TRBJ2-5, with 9 bases aligning to TRBD1. The CDR3 length is 14 residues. V lost 4 bases, J lost 11 bases, and 12 bases stayed unmatched. CDR1 SGHRS and CDR2 YFSETQ come from the germline V gene.